This T cell receptor (beta chain) comes out of a study of T cells in Graves' hyperthyroidism and ophthalmopathy. This CDR3 comprises 13 residues. Germline V gene data show CDR1 as DFQATT and CDR2 as SNEGSKA (reference sequence). V was clipped by 5 bases and J by 6 bases, with 14 bases between them. RNA transcripts provided the source from which TCR beta CDR3 regions were amplified. HTBI primers were employed in a first-round RT-PCR of the TCR CDR3. TCRdb reprocessed the multiplex PCR reads with MiXCR, giving one entry per CDR3 protein. The profile covers 350,000 or so distinct CDR3 sequences, with 17% appearing a single time and almost 35% taken by the ten largest. There are many counts of this clonotype.

The receptor's source is a woman in her thirties with Graves' hyperthyroidism that later progressed to Graves' ophthalmopathy. The sample taken for sequencing was blood. V and J are TRBV20-1 and TRBJ2-1; D is perhaps TRBD2 (6 bases). CDR3 DNA sequence: TGCAGTGCTCGCCGCCGGGGGAGCAATGAGCAGTTCTTC. Amino acids: CSARRRGSNEQFF.